The 18 T cell receptor beta chains below come from one sample, sequenced in a study of type 1 and type 2 diabetes patients. Genomic DNA was the PCR template. Multiplex PCR with 30 forward and 13 reverse primers amplified the TCR beta CDR3. TCRdb passed the multiplex PCR reads through MiXCR, listing each CDR3 protein once. The sample carries 250,000 or so distinct CDR3 sequences, 45% to 60% recorded once. Input material: peripheral blood mononuclear cells (PBMCs). These receptors were obtained from a man aged 18 to 29 with type 2 diabetes.

This clonotype was seen only once. The chain employs TRBV10-3 and TRBJ2-3; weak D call: TRBD1 (7 bases). The CDR3 spans 14 residues. The germline gives CDR1 ENHRY, CDR2 SYGVKD. V was shortened by 7 bases and J by 5 bases, with 16 bases between the two germline ends. CDR3 DNA sequence: TGTGCCATCAATGGAGGGGGCGCCGAAGATACGCAGTATTTT. This translates into CAINGGGAEDTQYF.

The chain couples TRBV6-5 to TRBJ2-1; 9 bases are a match to TRBD2. J gave up 9 bases and V 8 bases, and 14 bases lay outside the gene matches. The CDR3 consists of 15 residues. Germline CDR1 and CDR2: MNHEY and SVGAGI. This CDR3 reads CASQSSGRKHGEQFF. The CDR3 DNA sequence: TGTGCCAGCCAGAGTAGCGGGAGAAAGCATGGTGAGCAGTTCTTC.

The rearrangement links TRBV6-5 to TRBJ2-7; TRBD2 matches at 8 bases. After removal of 5 bases from V and 1 base from J, the junction contained 7 bases not matched to a gene. Looked up from germline, CDR1 is MNHEY and CDR2 is SVGAGI. The CDR3 totals 15 residues. The CDR3 DNA follows: TGTGCCAGCAGTCCCTCACTAGCGGTTTCCTACGAGCAGTACTTC. This encodes CASSPSLAVSYEQYF.

The chain couples TRBV2 to TRBJ2-3; TRBD2 is a possible D gene (9 bases). This CDR3 has 20 amino acids. V was clipped by 6 bases and J by 0 bases, with 28 bases between them. Germline V gives CDR1 SNHLY, CDR2 FYNNEI. The CDR3: CASSQLDRAGGDPSTDTQYF. CDR3 bases: TGTGCCAGCAGCCAGTTGGACAGGGCGGGGGGGGACCCTAGCACAGATACGCAGTATTTT.

This clonotype was detected only a few times. The chain recombines TRBV7-3 with TRBJ2-5; TRBD1 agrees at 9 bases. The J call could be wrong; TRBJ2-1 is a better fit for the DNA end. CDR3 length: 14 residues. Per the germline V gene, CDR1 is SGHTA and CDR2 is FQGTGA. The CDR3 DNA follows: TGTGCCAGCAGCTCTGGACAGGGGAGTACCGAGCAGTTCTTC. Its translation: CASSSGQGSTEQFF.

This clonotype was counted ten times or more. The chain uses TRBV19 and TRBJ2-7; a weak D match, TRBD2 (6 bases). Deletions cut 10 bases from V and 3 bases from J, with 16 bases between. CDR3 length: 13 amino acids. Germline V lookup: CDR1 LNHDA, CDR2 SQIVND (reference sequence). The CDR3 sequence: CATSPGLFYEQYF. CDR3 sequence (DNA): TGTGCCACATCACCGGGACTCTTCTACGAGCAGTACTTC.

The chain joins TRBV15 to TRBJ2-5; 9 positions agree with TRBD2. J lost 5 bases, V lost 6 bases, and 13 bases had no gene match. CDR1 is LNHNV and CDR2 is YYDKDF in the germline V gene (reference sequence). This CDR3 contains 16 residues. The CDR3 protein is CATSRWREGVWETQYF. CDR3 DNA sequence: TGTGCCACCAGTAGGTGGCGGGAGGGGGTGTGGGAGACCCAGTACTTC.

The rearrangement links TRBV28 to TRBJ2-7, with D perhaps TRBD2 (6 bases). The V gene's germline CDR1 is MDHEN and CDR2 SYDVKM. The ends were cut back, 1 base at V and 5 bases at J, with 12 bases in the middle. CDR3 length: 14 amino acids. The CDR3 reads CASSLSRGGNEQYF. The CDR3 DNA reads as TGTGCCAGCAGTTTATCACGGGGAGGCAACGAGCAGTACTTC.

This clonotype was recorded a few times. V usage is TRBV2 and J usage is TRBJ2-4, with 7 bases aligning to TRBD1. Germline trimming cut 8 bases from V and 5 bases from J; bases unmatched to any gene: 6. CDR3 length: 13 amino acids. Germline CDR1 reads SNHLY; CDR2 reads FYNNEI. The chain's CDR3 is CASEGALENIQYF. The CDR3 DNA reads TGTGCCAGCGAGGGGGCCTTAGAAAACATTCAGTACTTC.

This clonotype has only a few counts. The rearrangement uses TRBV29-1 and TRBJ1-4, with D uncertain. V gave up 5 bases and J gave up 0 bases, with 7 bases separating them. This CDR3 comprises 13 residues. CDR1 is SQVTM and CDR2 is ANQGSEA in the germline V gene. CDR3 sequence reads: CSVNSATNEKLFF. The CDR3 nucleotides read TGCAGCGTTAACAGTGCAACTAATGAAAAACTGTTTTTT. The variable domain in full, with the rest retrieved from reference TRBV29-1 and TRBJ1-4, is SAVISQKPSRDICQRGTSLTIQCQVDSQVTMMFWYRQQPGQSLTLIATANQGSEATYESGFVIDKFPISRPNLTFSTLTVSNMSPEDSSIYLCSVNSATNEKLFFGSGTQLSVL.

This clonotype was detected once. The J gene is TRBJ2-7, the V gene TRBV28, with 9 nucleotides matching TRBD2. The germline gives CDR1 MDHEN, CDR2 SYDVKM. This CDR3 is 17 amino acids long. Germline trimming cut 6 bases from V and 3 bases from J; bases unmatched to any gene: 15. CDR3: CASRTFYPAGGVYEQYF. DNA for the CDR3: TGTGCCAGCAGGACCTTCTATCCAGCGGGAGGTGTCTACGAGCAGTACTTC. Full variable domain (rest looked up from reference TRBV28 and TRBJ2-7): DVKVTQSSRYLVKRTGEKVFLECVQDMDHENMFWYRQDPGLGLRLIYFSYDVKMKEKGDIPEGYSVSREKKERFSLILESASTNQTSMYLCASRTFYPAGGVYEQYFGPGTRLTVT.

A remark on this clonotype: This may be a read error: a much more frequent sequence differs by one nucleotide. V gene TRBV30 combines with J gene TRBJ2-5, with unresolved D. The CDR3 sequence is 11 residues long. V lost 7 bases to trimming and J lost 10 bases, with 16 bases between them. Per germline, CDR1 GTSNPN and CDR2 SVGIG (reference sequence). CDR3 sequence reads: CAYNFVWGQYF. CDR3 DNA: TGTGCCTATAATTTTGTCTGGGGCCAGTACTTC.

In its sample, this clonotype was seen a few times. This rearrangement joins TRBV6-1 to TRBJ1-1, with D possibly being TRBD1 (5 bases). This CDR3 contains 18 residues. Germline loops: CDR1 MNHNS, CDR2 SASEGT. V was pared by 1 base and J by 1 base, with 19 bases between. The CDR3, as DNA: TGTGCCAGCAGTGAAGTAGGGACCTTCCTATTCTCGAACACTGAAGCTTTCTTT. It specifies CASSEVGTFLFSNTEAFF.

The chain recombines TRBV2 with TRBJ2-7; D gene ambiguous. V was pared by 3 bases and J by 0 bases, with 12 bases between. This CDR3 is 15 amino acids long. The germline V gene has CDR1 SNHLY and CDR2 FYNNEI. The CDR3 loop is CASSELDATSYEQYF. The CDR3 nucleotides read TGTGCCAGCAGTGAGCTAGATGCGACCTCCTACGAGCAGTACTTC.

The gene calls are TRBV7-6 and TRBJ2-3; 16 bases align to TRBD2. V was clipped by 3 bases and J by 4 bases; unmatched bases: 7. The CDR3 length is 18 residues. Germline CDR1 and CDR2: SGHVS and FNYEAQ. Here the CDR3 reads CASSLPGLAGGISDTQYF. As DNA, the CDR3 is TGTGCCAGCAGCTTGCCGGGACTAGCGGGAGGGATATCAGATACGCAGTATTTT.

This clonotype was detected a few times. The gene calls are TRBV29-1 and TRBJ2-5, with D unclear. Trimming shortened V by 3 bases and J by 2 bases, and 13 bases separated the two germline ends. The germline CDR1 and CDR2 sequences are SQVTM and ANQGSEA. CDR3 length: 14 residues. CDR3 residues: CSVDIHIQQETQYF. CDR3 in DNA: TGCAGCGTTGACATCCACATCCAACAAGAGACCCAGTACTTC.

The table lists this clonotype with a few counts. The V and J genes are TRBV6-5 and TRBJ1-6, with D maybe TRBD1 (6 bases). This CDR3 has 15 amino acids. V was clipped by 6 bases and J by 5 bases, with 14 bases between them. The V gene's germline CDR1 is MNHEY and CDR2 SVGAGI. DNA for the CDR3: TGTGCCAGCAGCAGGAGGGGGGAGGATAATTCACCCCTCCACTTT. This encodes CASSRRGEDNSPLHF.

This chain uses TRBV19 with TRBJ2-7; 11 nucleotides agree with TRBD2. Trimming cost V 9 bases and J 4 bases; bases outside gene matches: 5. Germline loops: CDR1 LNHDA, CDR2 SQIVND (reference sequence). This CDR3 is 13 amino acids long. The CDR3 DNA sequence: TGTGCCAGCAGGGGGACTAGCGGTTACGAGCAGTACTTC. As protein: CASRGTSGYEQYF.